A selection of T cell receptor beta chains follows, all from one sample in a study of T cell repertoires in cytomegalovirus infection. Each CDR3 protein is one row after TCRdb ran MiXCR on the reads. The data show around 710,000 distinct CDR3 sequences, just under 30% seen once. No antigens are known for them. The sequenced sample was cultured CD8+ T cells from PBMCs, obtained from culture after CMV antigen stimulation. These receptors were collected from a human donor in good health (CMV status not recorded). Some clones in this sample may be carry-over from other donors' samples. CDR3s include the opening cysteine and the closing phenylalanine or tryptophan.

j_call | v_call | cdr3_aa
TRBJ1-1 | TRBV27 | CASRYGGKNTEAFF
TRBJ2-3 | TRBV24-1 | CATSEGQETDTQYF
TRBJ2-5 | TRBV4-1 | CASSRQGGIKETQYF
TRBJ2-1 | TRBV6-2/TRBV6-3 | CASSYSPHTSGGRSGQFF
TRBJ1-2 | TRBV7-9 | CASSPPTKPSYTF
TRBJ2-5 | TRBV27 | CASSYAGGPGETQYF
TRBJ1-1 | TRBV12-5 | CASGLTYGNTEAFF
TRBJ2-7 | TRBV4-1 | CASSREALSYEQYF
TRBJ2-7 | TRBV27 | CASSRISGGSSYEQYF
TRBJ1-4 | TRBV28 | CASSLYPGSNEKLFF
TRBJ1-2 | TRBV6-1 | CATETGYTF
TRBJ2-5 | TRBV19 | CASSIGLARGTQYF
TRBJ1-5 | TRBV6-5 | CASSYRPETPQHF
TRBJ2-2 | TRBV12-3/TRBV12-4 | CASSPPGTGELFF
TRBJ2-7 | TRBV7-9 | CASSSSERVSYEQYF
TRBJ1-5 | TRBV2 | CASSGGTALNQPQHF
TRBJ1-6 | TRBV7-2 | CASSLGTGTGFYSPLHF
TRBJ2-3 | TRBV12-3/TRBV12-4 | CATPEDTQYF
TRBJ2-1 | TRBV19 | CASSINRGNEQFF
TRBJ1-2 | TRBV7-6 | CASSLIESNYGYTF
TRBJ1-5 | TRBV6-2/TRBV6-3 | CASKRTGSNQPQHF
TRBJ2-3 | TRBV10-3 | CAISEAPDTQYF
TRBJ2-2 | TRBV4-1 | CAGGRRPGELFF
TRBJ2-5 | TRBV10-3 | CAIKVSVQETQYF
TRBJ2-5 | TRBV14 | CASSQDTSGGRETQYF
TRBJ1-4 | TRBV7-9 | CASSSRLKGEEKLFF
TRBJ2-3 | TRBV29-1 | CSVLAGYGDTQYF
TRBJ2-6 | TRBV6-6 | CASIRRGANVLTF